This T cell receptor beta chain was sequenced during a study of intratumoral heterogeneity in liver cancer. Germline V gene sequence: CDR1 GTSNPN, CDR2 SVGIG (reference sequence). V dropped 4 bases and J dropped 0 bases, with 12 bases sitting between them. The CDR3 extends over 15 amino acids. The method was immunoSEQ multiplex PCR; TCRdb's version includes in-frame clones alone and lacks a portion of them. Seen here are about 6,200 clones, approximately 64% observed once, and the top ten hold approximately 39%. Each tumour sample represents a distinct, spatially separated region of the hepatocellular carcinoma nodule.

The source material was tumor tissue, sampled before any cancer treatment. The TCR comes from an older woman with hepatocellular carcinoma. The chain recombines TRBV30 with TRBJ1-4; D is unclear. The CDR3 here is CAWKSHVATNEKLFF. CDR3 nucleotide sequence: TGTGCCTGGAAGAGCCACGTTGCAACTAATGAAAAACTGTTTTTT.